Listed below are T cell receptor beta chains from one sample, sequenced in a study of OX40 agonist ivuxolimab in advanced cancers. Repertoires were generated with immunoSEQ multiplex PCR, while TCRdb's copy carries only in-frame clones and drops some. The table lists about 83,000 clones, around 80% of them singletons, with roughly 1.9% in the top ten. The source material was CD4+ or CD8+ T cells sorted from blood, sampled in a trial of the OX40 agonist ivuxolimab. The receptor set was obtained from an adult with an advanced solid tumor such as melanoma, head and neck, liver or kidney cancer. The CDR3 runs from the conserved cysteine through the conserved F or W. D genes are given only for firm matches. Rows give clone size only sometimes, using once, few, many, or a class for an expanded clone.

clone_size | j_call | v_call | d_call | cdr3_nt | cdr3_aa
few | TRBJ1-2 | TRBV7-8 | . | TGTGCCAGCAGTGAGAGGGATCCTTTCAACTATGGCTACACCTTC | CASSERDPFNYGYTF
. | TRBJ2-5 | TRBV11-3 | . | TGTGCCAGCAGCCCAGACAGGCTTCAGAAGACCCAGTACTTC | CASSPDRLQKTQYF
once | TRBJ2-7 | TRBV7-2 | . | TGTGCCAGCAGTCCCTCGAGGACGTCCTACGAGCAGTACTTC | CASSPSRTSYEQYF
. | TRBJ2-7 | TRBV11-2 | TRBD1 | TGTGCCAGCAGCCACGGGACAGATTCCTACGAGCAGTACTTC | CASSHGTDSYEQYF
. | TRBJ2-1 | TRBV5-4 | . | TGTGCCAGCAGCTCCCAGAGCCGGGGGAACGAGCAGTTCTTC | CASSSQSRGNEQFF
. | TRBJ1-2 | TRBV5-1 | . | TGCGCCAGCAGCTTGGGCGGGACTGACTATGGCTACACCTTC | CASSLGGTDYGYTF
few | TRBJ1-5 | TRBV18 | . | TGTGCCAGCTCACCGCTCCTTTTAGACAGGTATAGCAATCAGCCCCAGCATTTT | CASSPLLLDRYSNQPQHF
. | TRBJ1-3 | TRBV6-6 | . | TGTGCCAGCAGTCAACATACGCTGGTCTCTGGAAACACCATATATTTT | CASSQHTLVSGNTIYF
. | TRBJ1-1 | TRBV6-1 | TRBD1 | TGTGCCAGCAGTGCTACTGGACAGGGCACTGAAGCTTTCTTT | CASSATGQGTEAFF
few | TRBJ1-6 | TRBV4-1 | . | TGCGCCAGCAGCCAAGTATTCGACCCCAAGGATTCACCCCTCCACTTT | CASSQVFDPKDSPLHF
. | TRBJ2-7 | TRBV5-6 | . | TGTGCCAGCAGCTTGGGTTGGACAGAGGCCTACGAGCAGTACTTC | CASSLGWTEAYEQYF
. | TRBJ2-1 | TRBV4-3 | TRBD2 | TGCGCCAGCAGCCATGCTACTAGCGGGGCGTACAATGAGCAGTTCTTC | CASSHATSGAYNEQFF
. | TRBJ1-1 | TRBV7-9 | TRBD1 | TGTGCCAGCAGCTCAAGACAGGGTCGCACTGAAGCTTTCTTT | CASSSRQGRTEAFF
. | TRBJ1-6 | TRBV9 | . | TGTGCCAGCAGCGTGGGACGGGATAATTCACCCCTCCACTTT | CASSVGRDNSPLHF
. | TRBJ2-7 | TRBV29-1 | . | TGCAGCGTTGGTTTATCTTGGGTAGAGGGTGTTGAGCAGTACTTC | CSVGLSWVEGVEQYF
medium-sized | TRBJ2-7 | TRBV12-2 | . | TGTGCAAGTCGCCCACCAGACGGCTACGAGCAGTACTTC | CASRPPDGYEQYF
. | TRBJ2-1 | TRBV18 | TRBD1 | TGTGCCAGCTCCCAGCGACAGGGGGCCAACAATGAGCAGTTCTTC | CASSQRQGANNEQFF
once | TRBJ2-7 | TRBV6-1 | . | TGTGCCAGCAGTTACGGTCGGATGGAGTACTTC | CASSYGRMEYF
. | TRBJ1-4 | TRBV7-2 | TRBD1 | TGTGCCAGCAGCCTTACCGGGACAGTCAATGAAAAACTGTTTTTT | CASSLTGTVNEKLFF
. | TRBJ2-6 | TRBV30 | . | TGTGCCCTACAGCCTAAGGGCGCTGGGGCCAACGTCCTGACTTTC | CALQPKGAGANVLTF
. | TRBJ1-6 | TRBV28 | . | TGTGCCAGCAGGACCAGGGGAGGCAATTCACCCCTCCACTTT | CASRTRGGNSPLHF
. | TRBJ1-5 | TRBV5-1 | . | TGCGCCAGCAGCTTGGAACCGGGGAGCAATCAGCCCCAGCATTTT | CASSLEPGSNQPQHF
. | TRBJ1-1 | TRBV9 | . | TGTGCCAGCAGCGCTCTCGGGGAGTGGGAAGCTTTCTTT | CASSALGEWEAFF
. | TRBJ2-7 | TRBV7-9 | . | TGTGCCAGCAGCCCCCGTGGGGTCCGCTACGAGCAGTACTTC | CASSPRGVRYEQYF
. | TRBJ2-1 | TRBV6-4 | TRBD2 | TGTGCCAGCAGTACTGAGGGACTAGGCTACAATGAGCAGTTCTTC | CASSTEGLGYNEQFF
. | TRBJ2-3 | TRBV28 | . | TGTGCCAGCATCGGGTTGGGGGGGCCAGGAGATACGCAGTATTTT | CASIGLGGPGDTQYF
. | TRBJ2-5 | TRBV5-1 | . | TGCGCCAGCAGCATGCTGGGGGGCTTAGAGACCCAGTACTTC | CASSMLGGLETQYF
few | TRBJ2-3 | TRBV5-6 | . | TGTGCCAGCAGCTTGTGGGGGGCCACAGATACGCAGTATTTT | CASSLWGATDTQYF
. | TRBJ2-1 | TRBV5-1 | . | TGCGCCAGCAGCTTGGGACTCTACAATGAGCAGTTCTTC | CASSLGLYNEQFF
. | TRBJ2-3 | TRBV11-2 | . | TGTGCCAGCAGCCCGACGACTAGTGGGGCAGATACGCAGTATTTT | CASSPTTSGADTQYF
. | TRBJ1-6 | TRBV5-1 | . | TGCGCCAGCAACTTGGAGGGTATAACCTATAATTCACCCCTCCACTTT | CASNLEGITYNSPLHF
. | TRBJ1-4 | TRBV15 | . | TGTGCCACCAGCAGAGCCAGCTACAATGAAAAACTGTTTTTT | CATSRASYNEKLFF
. | TRBJ1-2 | TRBV18 | . | TGTGCCAGCTCACCACTCCCCGGGCCCGCTAACTATGGCTACACCTTC | CASSPLPGPANYGYTF
. | TRBJ2-1 | TRBV7-8 | . | TGTGCCAGCAGCTTAGCTGGGACCCCCCGATTCTTC | CASSLAGTPRFF
. | TRBJ1-5 | TRBV5-4 | . | TGTGCCAGCAGCCCAGATGTAGGGGCCCACCAGCCCCAGCATTTT | CASSPDVGAHQPQHF
. | TRBJ2-1 | TRBV28 | . | TGTGCCAGCAGTTTCCAGGGGCAGATCAATGAGCAGTTCTTC | CASSFQGQINEQFF
. | TRBJ1-5 | TRBV5-4 | . | TGTGCCAGCAGCTCCTCCGGGTCGGGAAGCAATCAGCCCCAGCATTTT | CASSSSGSGSNQPQHF
few | TRBJ2-1 | TRBV27 | . | TGTGCCAGCAGAGCCACCTACAATGAGCAGTTCTTC | CASRATYNEQFF
. | TRBJ1-2 | TRBV6-6 | . | TGTGCCAGCAGAGTGCAGGACGCCTATGGCTACACCTTC | CASRVQDAYGYTF
. | TRBJ1-2 | TRBV4-1 | . | TGCGCCAGCAGCCAAGATTTGCGGGGGGAGATCTATGGCTACACCTTC | CASSQDLRGEIYGYTF
. | TRBJ1-2 | TRBV5-1 | . | TGCGCCAGCAGCTTGGGGTCCAGATCTAACTATGGCTACACCTTC | CASSLGSRSNYGYTF
. | TRBJ2-5 | TRBV28 | TRBD2 | TGTGCCAGCACCCCGGGGGGCCAAGAGACCCAGTACTTC | CASTPGGQETQYF
. | TRBJ1-5 | TRBV6-1 | . | TGTGCCAGCAGGGACAACCCGGGTAGGCCCCAGCATTTT | CASRDNPGRPQHF
once | TRBJ1-3 | TRBV7-9 | . | TGTGCCAGCAGCCCCCCCCGGGACACCATATATTTT | CASSPPRDTIYF
once | TRBJ2-2 | TRBV6-4 | . | TGTGCCAGCAGCCACAGGGAAGACACCGGGGAGCTGTTTTTT | CASSHREDTGELFF
. | TRBJ1-2 | TRBV25-1 | . | TGTGCCAGCAGTGATCGTTATAACTATGGCTACACCTTC | CASSDRYNYGYTF
. | TRBJ1-6 | TRBV6-1 | . | TGTGCCAGCAGTGACAGGTATAATTCACCCCTCCACTTT | CASSDRYNSPLHF
few | TRBJ2-3 | TRBV12-5 | . | TGTGCTAGTGTCGCAGGGGGCACAGATACGCAGTATTTT | CASVAGGTDTQYF
many | TRBJ2-7 | TRBV7-9 | TRBD1 | TGTGCCAGCAGTTCCGGGACAGGGGTATGGGAGCAGTACTTC | CASSSGTGVWEQYF
few | TRBJ1-3 | TRBV5-6 | . | TGTGCCAGCAGCTTGGATCCGGGAAACACCATATATTTT | CASSLDPGNTIYF
. | TRBJ1-2 | TRBV5-6 | . | TGTGCCAGCAGCTTTCGGGGGGCGCAGGCTGGCTACACCTTC | CASSFRGAQAGYTF
few | TRBJ1-5 | TRBV2 | . | TGTGCCAGCACTTTAGAGACGGGGAGACAGCCCCAGCATTTT | CASTLETGRQPQHF
. | TRBJ2-7 | TRBV6-5 | . | TGTGCCAGCAGTCCAGGGATCGAGCAGTACTTC | CASSPGIEQYF
. | TRBJ2-1 | TRBV2 | TRBD1 | TGTGCCAGCACTGGGCAGGGGGAGCGCAATGAGCAGTTCTTC | CASTGQGERNEQFF
. | TRBJ2-7 | TRBV5-4 | TRBD1 | TGTGCCAGCAGCTCCGGGACAGGGGCCCTCTACGAGCAGTACTTC | CASSSGTGALYEQYF
. | TRBJ2-7 | TRBV5-6 | . | TGTGCCAGCAGCATCCGGGACTGGACCTACGAGCAGTACTTC | CASSIRDWTYEQYF
. | TRBJ1-1 | TRBV7-8 | . | TGTGCCAGCAGTTTAGACAGGAACCTTCCTGAAGCTTTCTTT | CASSLDRNLPEAFF
. | TRBJ2-5 | TRBV11-1 | TRBD1 | TGTGCCAGCAGCTCATGGGGGGACAGGGCCCAAGAGACCCAGTACTTC | CASSSWGDRAQETQYF
. | TRBJ2-5 | TRBV29-1 | . | TGCAGCGTCCTCAAGCACCAGGGGACCACCGACTTTATCGAGACCCAGTACTTC | CSVLKHQGTTDFIETQYF
. | TRBJ2-3 | TRBV2 | . | TGTGCCAGCAGCCCAACCTCAGAAGATACGCAGTATTTT | CASSPTSEDTQYF